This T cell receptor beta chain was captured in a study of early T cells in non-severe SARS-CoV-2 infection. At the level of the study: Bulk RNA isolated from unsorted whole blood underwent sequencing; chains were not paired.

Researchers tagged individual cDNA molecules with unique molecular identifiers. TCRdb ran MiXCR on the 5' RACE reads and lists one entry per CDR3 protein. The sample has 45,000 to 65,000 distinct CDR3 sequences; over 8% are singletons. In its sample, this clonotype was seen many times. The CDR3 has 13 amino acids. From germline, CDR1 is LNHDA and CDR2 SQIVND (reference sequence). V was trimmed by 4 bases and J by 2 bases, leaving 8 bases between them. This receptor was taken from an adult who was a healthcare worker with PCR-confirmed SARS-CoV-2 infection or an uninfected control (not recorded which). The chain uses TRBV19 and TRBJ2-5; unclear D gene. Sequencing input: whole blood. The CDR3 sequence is CASSSEQQETQYF. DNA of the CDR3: TGTGCCAGTAGTAGTGAACAGCAAGAGACCCAGTACTTC.